One and the same sample provided the 25 T cell receptor beta chains below, sequenced in a study of cytomegalovirus exposure and HLA in healthy donors (dated by TCRdb to the late 2010s). Library generation was performed with the immunoSEQ multiplex PCR assay. A mixture of 60 forward primers for TCR Vbeta segments and 13 reverse primers for TCR Jbeta segments was used in the multiplex PCR. This is the immuneACCESS table as TCRdb keeps it, with only in-frame sequences that have V and J called. A part of the clones is gone; compared with another copy, unresolved V genes explain less than half, and the rest is unexplained. The sample includes around 120,000 clones, with 82% observed a single time. The ten largest clones capture roughly 10% of the sample. Sequences were obtained from PBMCs. These receptor sequences come from a male donor in good health and CMV-seropositive.

The CDR3: CASSEGGGRGRETQYF. The CDR3 DNA reads TGTGCCAGCAGTGAAGGCGGGGGCCGGGGAAGAGAGACCCAGTACTTC. This chain joins TRBV6-1 and TRBJ2-5, with a weak D call TRBD2 (7 bases). CDR3 length: 16 residues. V lost 1 base and J 4 bases, leaving 16 bases between the germline ends. Per germline, CDR1 MNHNS and CDR2 SASEGT.

V and J are TRBV18 and TRBJ2-5; 9 nucleotides align to TRBD2. The CDR3 is 14 amino acids. CDR1 is KGHSH and CDR2 is LQKENI in the germline V gene. Trimming cost V 1 base and J 11 bases; bases outside gene matches: 8. The CDR3 region is CASSPLAGEGEQYF. Here the CDR3 DNA reads TGTGCCAGCTCACCACTAGCGGGAGAAGGGGAGCAGTACTTC.

This clone appeared a few times. The chain employs TRBV9 and TRBJ2-1; D is possibly TRBD2 (5 bases). Trimming left V 3 bases short and J 4 bases short, with 11 bases between. The V gene's germline CDR1 is SGDLS and CDR2 YYNGEE. This CDR3 has 14 residues. CDR3 nucleotides: TGTGCCAGCAGCGCCAGCGGAACTTACAATGAGCAGTTCTTC. Residues: CASSASGTYNEQFF. Full variable domain (missing parts from reference TRBV9 and TRBJ2-1): DSGVTQTPKHLITATGQRVTLRCSPRSGDLSVYWYQQSLDQGLQFLIQYYNGEERAKGNILERFSAQQFPDLHSELNLSSLELGDSALYFCASSASGTYNEQFFGPGTRLTVL.

The chain carries TRBV7-9 and TRBJ1-2, with D maybe TRBD1 (6 bases). Trimming cost V 3 bases and J 6 bases, with 26 bases left between them. Germline V gene lookup returns CDR1 SEHNR and CDR2 FQNEAQ (reference sequence). The CDR3 length is 18 residues. CDR3 in DNA: TGTGCCAGCAGCTTTCAATCCCCGGGGGGGCACCGGGGGGATGGCTACACCTTC. Protein sequence: CASSFQSPGGHRGDGYTF.

This CDR3 is CASSWAGTSGIYEQYF. The CDR3 DNA reads as TGTGCCAGCTCATGGGCCGGGACTAGCGGGATATACGAGCAGTACTTC. V and J are TRBV18 and TRBJ2-7, with 13 bases matching TRBD2. The CDR3 covers 16 residues. Germline V lookup: CDR1 KGHSH, CDR2 LQKENI. V trimming: 5 bases; J trimming: 4 bases; junction bases outside the gene matches: 8. The complete variable domain, with remaining parts taken from reference TRBV18 and TRBJ2-7, reads NAGVMQNPRHLVRRRGQEARLRCSPMKGHSHVYWYRQLPEEGLKFMVYLQKENIIDESGMPKERFSAEFPKEGPSILRIQQVVRGDSAAYFCASSWAGTSGIYEQYFGPGTRLTVT.

The CDR3 sequence: CASSIRDGYTF. The CDR3 DNA reads as TGTGCCAGCAGCATCCGAGATGGCTACACCTTC. The genes are TRBV7-9 and TRBJ1-2; unclear D gene. The length of the CDR3 is 11 residues. The V end was cut by 5 bases, the J end by 6 bases, with 7 bases between. CDR1 and CDR2 (germline): SEHNR, FQNEAQ (reference sequence).

The chain joins TRBV29-1 to TRBJ2-7; tentatively, D is TRBD1 (6 bases). The CDR3 contains 12 residues. V shed 4 bases and J shed 12 bases, with 19 bases lying between them. Germline CDR1 reads SQVTM; CDR2 reads ANQGSEA. The CDR3 sequence: CSVVVGGEGWYF. CDR3 nucleotides: TGCAGCGTTGTTGTAGGGGGTGAGGGTTGGTACTTC.

V usage is TRBV10-3 and J usage is TRBJ1-5; D might be TRBD1 (5 bases). Germline CDR1 ENHRY, CDR2 SYGVKD. Trimming took 5 bases from V and 4 from J, leaving 12 bases between them. The CDR3 is made up of 14 amino acids. CDR3 protein: CAISLQGGNQPQHF. The DNA for the CDR3 is TGTGCCATCAGTCTCCAGGGAGGGAATCAGCCCCAGCATTTT.

This clone was picked up one time. The CDR3 spells CASSPSGRTRINTGELFF. CDR3 sequence (DNA): TGTGCCAGCAGCCCCAGCGGGAGGACCCGCATTAACACCGGGGAGCTGTTTTTT. The chain couples TRBV7-9 to TRBJ2-2; 9 bases fit TRBD2. CDR3 length equals 18 residues. The V gene's germline CDR1 is SEHNR and CDR2 FQNEAQ (reference sequence). V lost 5 bases to trimming and J lost 2 bases; unmatched junction nucleotides: 12.

This sequence joins TRBV28 and TRBJ1-1; D is unclear. The ends were cut back, 8 bases at V and 2 bases at J, with 9 bases in the middle. Germline V gene lookup returns CDR1 MDHEN and CDR2 SYDVKM. This CDR3 is built from 12 residues. CDR3 sequence (DNA): TGTGCCAGCGGAGCGGAAAACACTGAAGCTTTCTTT. Residues: CASGAENTEAFF.

V and J are TRBV15 and TRBJ2-5; 7 bases fit TRBD1. Matching the DNA end better, TRBJ2-7 makes the J call doubtful. Germline V lookup: CDR1 LNHNV, CDR2 YYDKDF (reference sequence). The CDR3 has 16 amino acids. The CDR3 spells CATSRDDRDPTYEQYF. In DNA form, the CDR3 reads TGTGCCACCAGCAGAGATGACAGGGACCCTACCTACGAGCAGTACTTC.

The chain links TRBV21-1 to TRBJ2-5; the table's D call, TRBD2, was not checked against the DNA. TRBV21-1 constitutes a pseudogene. This CDR3 contains 16 residues. CDR3 coding DNA: TGTGCCAGCAGCCCGAGGAGCGGGAGTACCCAAGAGACCCAGTACTTC. Protein product: CASSPRSGSTQETQYF.

This chain links TRBV27 with TRBJ2-7; D possibly corresponds to TRBD2 (5 bases). With 3 bases removed from V and 2 bases from J, the gap between germline ends came to 11 bases. CDR3 length: 14 amino acids. Germline V CDR1 and CDR2: MNHEY, SMNVEV (reference sequence). CDR3 in DNA: TGTGCCAGCAGTTTGGGGAGTACCCCCTACGAGCAGTACTTC. It yields the protein CASSLGSTPYEQYF.

On this clone: Germline and junction disagree at one end, which may indicate a read error. Other DNA sequences within the sample encode an identical CDR3. This rearrangement joins TRBV7-9 to TRBJ2-7; 9 bases line up with TRBD2. Germline lookup yields CDR1 SEHNR and CDR2 FQNEAQ (reference sequence). CDR3 size: 16 residues. CDR3 residues: CASSPVGAGGFYEQYF. CDR3 sequence (DNA): TGCGCCAGCAGCCCCGTGGGAGCGGGAGGTTTCTACGAGCAGTACTTC.

This sequence joins TRBV19 and TRBJ2-5; no reliable D call. Germline V gives CDR1 LNHDA, CDR2 SQIVND (reference sequence). With 5 bases removed from V and 2 bases from J, the gap between germline ends came to 9 bases. CDR3 length: 13 residues. The CDR3 sequence is CASSVGSQETQYF. In DNA form, the CDR3 reads TGTGCCAGTAGTGTGGGCAGTCAAGAGACCCAGTACTTC.

The chain joins TRBV19 to TRBJ1-6, with D possibly matching TRBD1 (6 bases). Trimming took 5 bases from V and 5 from J, leaving 10 bases between them. The CDR3 loop spans 14 amino acids. Germline CDR1 LNHDA, CDR2 SQIVND (reference sequence). The CDR3 loop reads CASSEGEHNSPLHF. CDR3 DNA sequence: TGTGCCAGTAGTGAGGGGGAACATAATTCACCCCTCCACTTT.

J is TRBJ1-3 and V is TRBV7-2; 7 bases line up with TRBD1. The CDR3 is 15 amino acids. With V trimmed by 5 bases and J by 3 bases, 7 bases remained unmatched. Germline-derived CDR1 and CDR2 are SGHTA and FQGNSA. The CDR3 is CASSLPTGIGNTIYF. CDR3 nucleotides: TGTGCCAGCAGCCTACCGACAGGGATTGGAAACACCATATATTTT.

This clone has more than one count but fewer than ten. The chain couples TRBV28 to TRBJ1-1; D is unclear. This CDR3 is built from 17 residues. V lost 6 bases to trimming and J lost 4 bases, with 24 bases between them. Germline loops: CDR1 MDHEN, CDR2 SYDVKM. The CDR3 nucleotides are TGTGCCAGCAGCCTCAGGCTCATGCAAACCCTTCGCACTGAAGCTTTCTTT. Translated: CASSLRLMQTLRTEAFF.

The chain couples TRBV19 to TRBJ1-1; D call uncertain. This CDR3 is built from 15 residues. CDR1 is LNHDA, CDR2 SQIVND, per germline (reference sequence). V lost 7 bases and J lost 2, with 17 bases in between. CDR3 sequence: CASTPLVSGNTEAFF. For the CDR3, the DNA is TGTGCCAGTACCCCCCTCGTGTCCGGTAACACTGAAGCTTTCTTT.

The rearrangement joins TRBV25-1 to TRBJ1-6; D is unresolved. Looked up from germline, CDR1 is MGHDK and CDR2 is SYGVNS. The ends were cut back, 6 bases at V and 8 bases at J, with 14 bases in the middle. The CDR3 totals 14 residues. CDR3 amino acids: CASSPPDSYSPLHF. DNA of the CDR3: TGTGCCAGCAGCCCCCCGGACTCTTATTCACCCCTCCACTTT.

The count of this clone is one. The chain joins TRBV28 to TRBJ2-3, with D possibly TRBD1 on 6 matching bases. The CDR3 consists of 15 residues. The germline V gene has CDR1 MDHEN and CDR2 SYDVKM. V gave up 4 bases and J gave up 6 bases, with 17 bases separating them. The CDR3 reads CASSSRDTPRDTQYF. DNA for the CDR3: TGTGCCAGCAGTTCCCGGGACACCCCTCGGGATACGCAGTATTTT.

This chain joins TRBV5-1 and TRBJ1-3, with 7 bases fitting TRBD1. The CDR3 contains 19 residues. Per the germline V gene, CDR1 is SGHRS and CDR2 is YFSETQ. V lost 3 bases and J lost 0; bases outside the gene matches: 15. The DNA of the CDR3 is TGCGCCAGCAGCTCGCCGGAAGACAGGGCCCTTAGCTCTGGAAACACCATATATTTT. Its protein product is CASSSPEDRALSSGNTIYF.

This clone was seen only once. CDR3 in amino acids: CASSPPSEGSQYF. The CDR3 region has the DNA TGTGCCAGCTCACCACCGTCGGAGGGCAGTCAGTACTTC. The chain combines TRBV18 with TRBJ2-4; D perhaps matches TRBD2 (6 bases). Germline values: CDR1 KGHSH, CDR2 LQKENI. The CDR3 loop spans 13 amino acids. Trimming cost V 0 bases and J 12 bases, with 12 bases left between them.

J is TRBJ2-5 and V is TRBV28, with a possible D match to TRBD1 (7 bases). V was cut by 1 base and J by 5 bases, with 17 bases left in between. CDR3 length: 16 residues. CDR1 MDHEN and CDR2 SYDVKM come from the germline V gene. This CDR3 reads CASSLSVAGGRETQYF. Written as DNA, the CDR3 is TGTGCCAGCAGTTTATCGGTTGCAGGGGGGAGGGAGACCCAGTACTTC.

This clone appeared a few times. The V call is TRBV7-2, the J call TRBJ2-7; D may be TRBD1 (6 bases). Germline V gene lookup returns CDR1 SGHTA and CDR2 FQGNSA. The CDR3 contains 14 residues. Trimming left V 3 bases short and J 7 bases short, with 16 bases between. DNA of the CDR3: TGTGCCAGCAGCTTGGCCGCTACAGGGTTAGAGCAGTACTTC. Translation gives CASSLAATGLEQYF.